Shown below are 20 T cell receptor beta chains from a single sample sequenced in a study of shared clonotypes between healthy human individuals. The assay was immunoSEQ multiplex PCR, and TCRdb's table has in-frame clones only and misses some. The data show about 580,000 clones, 98% seen once. Positively selected for CCR7, the CD45RO-negative cells used as naive CD8 cells excluded terminally differentiated effector memory CD45RA+ cells. The sequenced material came from naive CD8+ T cells sorted from blood. Source of these receptors: a man aged 25 to 40 in good health.

The chain is built from TRBV6-5 and TRBJ2-5; D unclear. The CDR3 runs 16 residues. CDR1 and CDR2 from the germline V gene are MNHEY and SVGAGI. Trimming shortened V by 0 bases and J by 6 bases, and 17 bases separated the two germline ends. CDR3 sequence reads: CASSYSDKTPMQTQYF. The CDR3 coding sequence is TGTGCCAGCAGTTACTCCGACAAGACCCCCATGCAGACCCAGTACTTC.

The chain recombines TRBV19 with TRBJ2-7, with TRBD2 matching 10 bases. Germline V gene data show CDR1 as LNHDA and CDR2 as SQIVND (reference sequence). CDR3 length: 15 amino acids. Trimming took 1 base from V and 3 from J; bases not matched to a gene: 3. This chain's CDR3 is CASSIGASGSYEQYF. In nucleotides, the CDR3 is TGTGCCAGTAGTATAGGGGCTAGCGGGAGCTACGAGCAGTACTTC. Combining the CDR3 with reference TRBV19 and TRBJ2-7 gives the whole variable domain DGGITQSPKYLFRKEGQNVTLSCEQNLNHDAMYWYRQDPGQGLRLIYYSQIVNDFQKGDIAEGYSVSREKKESFPLTVTSAQKNPTAFYLCASSIGASGSYEQYFGPGTRLTVT.

The chain recombines TRBV10-1 with TRBJ1-1; D is unclear. Per germline, CDR1 WNHNN and CDR2 SYGVQD (reference sequence). The CDR3 is 11 residues long. V dropped 8 bases and J dropped 2 bases, with 6 bases sitting between them. The CDR3 coding sequence is TGCGCCAGCTCGAGCAACACTGAAGCTTTCTTT. Amino acid sequence: CASSSNTEAFF.

As to this clone: Germline and junction disagree at one end, which may indicate a read error. This chain joins TRBV27 and TRBJ2-5; D remains ambiguous. The CDR3 totals 17 residues. CDR1 is MNHEY, CDR2 SMNVEV, per germline (reference sequence). CDR3 sequence (DNA): TGTACCAGCAGTTTCACTCCACACAGCGAGATAAAAGAGACCCAGTACTTC. Amino acids: CTSSFTPHSEIKETQYF.

V and J are TRBV5-6 and TRBJ2-3, with 11 nucleotides matching TRBD2. The CDR3 sequence is 17 residues long. Losses at the gene ends were 1 base for V and 4 bases for J; bases not matched to a gene: 8. The germline CDR1 and CDR2 sequences are SGHDT and YYEEEE. CDR3 residues: CASSLWGSGRAADTQYF. The DNA for the CDR3 is TGTGCCAGCAGCTTGTGGGGTAGCGGGAGGGCGGCAGATACGCAGTATTTT.

The chain has TRBV10-1 and TRBJ2-5; TRBD2 matches 7 bases. Losses at the gene ends were 3 bases for V and 5 bases for J; bases not matched to a gene: 9. Germline loops: CDR1 WNHNN, CDR2 SYGVQD (reference sequence). There are 15 residues in the CDR3. The CDR3 DNA sequence: TGCGCCAGCAGTGACCAGCGGGAACTCATGGAGACCCAGTACTTC. Protein: CASSDQRELMETQYF.

As for this clone: No DNA is shown, since the ends of the CDR3 on it are uncertain; the CDR3 is the one TCRdb lists. This chain links TRBV27 with TRBJ2-7; the table's D call of TRBD2 was not tested on the DNA. From its first to its last residue, the CDR3 has 14 amino acids. Germline CDR1 and CDR2: MNHEY and SMNVEV (reference sequence). The CDR3 is CASSSSGVFYEQYF.

The rearrangement uses TRBV6-5 and TRBJ2-1; a weak D match, TRBD1 (5 bases). Trimming shortened V by 6 bases and J by 7 bases, and 10 bases separated the two germline ends. The germline CDR1 and CDR2 sequences are MNHEY and SVGAGI. This CDR3 region has 12 residues. CDR3 DNA: TGTGCCAGCAGCCAGGGTGGGAATGAGCAGTTCTTC. Its protein product is CASSQGGNEQFF.

This clone has only one observation. The chain links TRBV7-9 to TRBJ2-7; D may be TRBD1 (6 bases). This CDR3 is built from 15 residues. V lost 5 bases, J lost 2 bases, and 16 bases lay in between. The germline gives CDR1 SEHNR, CDR2 FQNEAQ (reference sequence). CDR3 amino acids: CASSPADRKTYEQYF. In DNA, the CDR3 is TGTGCCAGCAGCCCTGCCGACAGGAAGACCTACGAGCAGTACTTC.

The chain is built from TRBV9 and TRBJ2-2, with D tentatively TRBD1 (5 bases). This CDR3 is built from 14 residues. Germline V CDR1 and CDR2: SGDLS, YYNGEE. V shed 0 bases and J shed 6 bases, with 9 bases lying between them. The CDR3 sequence is CASSVVGVAGELFF. CDR3 nucleotides: TGTGCCAGCAGCGTAGTAGGGGTTGCCGGGGAGCTGTTTTTT. Complete variable domain (other parts from reference TRBV9 and TRBJ2-2): DSGVTQTPKHLITATGQRVTLRCSPRSGDLSVYWYQQSLDQGLQFLIQYYNGEERAKGNILERFSAQQFPDLHSELNLSSLELGDSALYFCASSVVGVAGELFFGEGSRLTVL.

The CDR3 loop is CASSHYKTGPANEKLFF. The CDR3 nucleotides are TGTGCCAGCAGCCATTATAAAACAGGGCCGGCTAATGAAAAACTGTTTTTT. This chain uses TRBV4-2 with TRBJ1-4; possible D gene TRBD1, 6 bases. Trimming shortened V by 3 bases and J by 3 bases, and 17 bases separated the two germline ends. The CDR3 length is 17 residues. Looked up from germline, CDR1 is LGHNA and CDR2 is YNFKEQ.

This clone was counted a single time. The CDR3 DNA follows: TGCGCCAGCGCAATTGGGACAGATAGCACAGATACGCAGTATTTT. It encodes CASAIGTDSTDTQYF. This rearrangement joins TRBV5-1 to TRBJ2-3; TRBD1 matches at 7 bases. Per germline, CDR1 SGHRS and CDR2 YFSETQ. The V and J ends lost 7 bases and 0 bases, in that order; junction bases with no gene match: 8. CDR3 length: 15 residues. Full variable domain (remainder filled in from reference TRBV5-1 and TRBJ2-3): KAGVTQTPRYLIKTRGQQVTLSCSPISGHRSVSWYQQTPGQGLQFLFEYFSETQRNKGNFPGRFSGRQFSNSRSEMNVSTLELGDSALYLCASAIGTDSTDTQYFGPGTRLTVL.

V usage is TRBV5-1 and J usage is TRBJ1-2, with 9 bases aligning to TRBD1. V was pared by 1 base and J by 6 bases, with 4 bases of the junction left unmatched. CDR3 length equals 14 residues. The germline gives CDR1 SGHRS, CDR2 YFSETQ. The CDR3 sequence is CASSLNRDRDGYTF. CDR3 DNA: TGCGCCAGCAGCTTGAACCGGGACAGGGATGGCTACACCTTC.

DNA for the CDR3: TGTGCCAGCAGCCAAAATCGAGGGAACACCGGGGAGCTGTTTTTT. This codes for CASSQNRGNTGELFF. V and J are TRBV7-9 and TRBJ2-2; D gene unclear. The CDR3 sequence is 15 residues long. V lost 5 bases and J 1 base, leaving 11 bases between the germline ends. In germline, CDR1 is SEHNR, CDR2 FQNEAQ (reference sequence).

The J gene is TRBJ2-7, the V gene TRBV27; D may be TRBD1 (6 bases). V shed 2 bases and J shed 6 bases, with 17 bases lying between them. The CDR3 is 15 amino acids. Germline loops: CDR1 MNHEY, CDR2 SMNVEV (reference sequence). The CDR3 bases are TGTGCCAGCAGTTTAGGGGTCCGAGGGGGAACCGAGCAGTACTTC. It translates to CASSLGVRGGTEQYF.

The chain carries TRBV15 and TRBJ2-1; 8 bases agree with TRBD2. This CDR3 region has 14 residues. V dropped 8 bases and J dropped 5; count of bases not matched to a gene: 8. Germline V CDR1 and CDR2: LNHNV, YYDKDF (reference sequence). The DNA for the CDR3 is TGTGCCACCCCCGGAACTAGCGGCAACAATGAGCAGTTCTTC. Amino acid sequence: CATPGTSGNNEQFF. The full variable domain, its missing parts supplied by reference TRBV15 and TRBJ2-1, is DAMVIQNPRYQVTQFGKPVTLSCSQTLNHNVMYWYQQKSSQAPKLLFHYYDKDFNNEADTPDNFQSRRPNTSFCFLDIRSPGLGDTAMYLCATPGTSGNNEQFFGPGTRLTVL.

The V call is TRBV12-5, the J call TRBJ2-2; weak D call: TRBD2 (6 bases). With 2 bases removed from V and 2 bases from J, the gap between germline ends came to 12 bases. Germline CDR1 and CDR2: LGHNT and FRNRAP. The CDR3 extends over 16 amino acids. The CDR3 nucleotides read TGTGCTAGTGGTTTGTTCGGGACTCCCAACACCGGGGAGCTGTTTTTT. Translation gives CASGLFGTPNTGELFF.

A single count supports this clone. This chain uses TRBV30 with TRBJ1-5, with no clear D. Per germline, CDR1 GTSNPN and CDR2 SVGIG (reference sequence). The CDR3 length is 14 residues. V gave up 1 base and J gave up 0 bases, with 7 bases separating them. Here the CDR3 reads CAWSEIDSNQPQHF. CDR3 sequence (DNA): TGTGCCTGGAGTGAGATCGATAGCAATCAGCCCCAGCATTTT. The full variable domain, with the rest looked up from reference TRBV30 and TRBJ1-5, is SQTIHQWPATLVQPVGSPLSLECTVEGTSNPNLYWYRQAAGRGLQLLFYSVGIGQISSEVPQNLSASRPQDRQFILSSKKLLLSDSGFYLCAWSEIDSNQPQHFGDGTRLSIL.

This rearrangement joins TRBV7-9 to TRBJ1-2, with no clear D. The CDR3 has 17 residues. Germline CDR1 is SEHNR and CDR2 is FQNEAQ (reference sequence). The V and J ends lost 3 bases and 0 bases respectively, with 17 bases between them. The chain's CDR3 is CASSFSRVAGSNYGYTF. The CDR3 DNA is TGTGCCAGCAGCTTTAGTAGGGTCGCTGGCTCTAACTATGGCTACACCTTC.

The V and J genes are TRBV9 and TRBJ1-5, with 7 bases that match TRBD1. Trimming removed 3 bases from V and 5 bases from J; junction bases left unmatched: 8. The length of the CDR3 is 15 residues. Germline-derived CDR1 and CDR2 are SGDLS and YYNGEE. CDR3 nucleotides: TGTGCCAGCAGCGGCGAAGGAGGGGGCGATCAGCCCCAGCATTTT. This sequence encodes CASSGEGGGDQPQHF.